This TCR beta chain is drawn from a study of technical replicates of blood from a handful of donors. The data were produced by immunoSEQ multiplex PCR, yet TCRdb's version contains in-frame clones alone and is incomplete. This table has under 70,000 clones, roughly 90% appearing once. The receptor was isolated from a human donor in good health. Some clones in this sample may be carry-over from other donors' samples. Material: PBMCs.

In DNA form, the CDR3 reads TGTGCCAGTGGCCCCACAGATACGCAGTATTTT. Translation gives CASGPTDTQYF. V and J are TRBV19 and TRBJ2-3; the D is unclear. Germline values: CDR1 LNHDA, CDR2 SQIVND (reference sequence). There are 11 residues in the CDR3. Trimming removed 8 bases at V and 2 bases at J, with 5 bases between.